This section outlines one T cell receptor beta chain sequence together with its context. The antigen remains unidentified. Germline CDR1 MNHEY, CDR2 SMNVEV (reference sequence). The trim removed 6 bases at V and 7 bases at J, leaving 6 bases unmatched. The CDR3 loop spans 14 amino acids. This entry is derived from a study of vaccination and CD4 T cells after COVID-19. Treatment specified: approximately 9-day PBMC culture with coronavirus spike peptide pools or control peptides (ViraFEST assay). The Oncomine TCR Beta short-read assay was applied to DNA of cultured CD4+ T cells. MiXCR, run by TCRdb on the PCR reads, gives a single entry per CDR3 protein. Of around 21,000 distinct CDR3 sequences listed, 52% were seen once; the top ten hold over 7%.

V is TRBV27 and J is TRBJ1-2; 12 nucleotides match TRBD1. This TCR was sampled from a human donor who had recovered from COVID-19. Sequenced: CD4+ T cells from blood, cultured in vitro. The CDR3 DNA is TGTGCCAGCAGGCCGGGACAGGGGGCGTCTGGCTACACCTTC. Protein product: CASRPGQGASGYTF.